One sample yielded the 6 T cell receptor beta chains listed below, sequenced in a study of identifying expanded T cells in peripheral blood. Measured with immunoSEQ multiplex PCR; TCRdb has only the in-frame clones, and not every one. The sample contains over 85,000 clones, about 91% of which appear only once. Sample: blood. The source is a person aged 18 to 70 in good health.

V and J are TRBV28 and TRBJ2-7, with TRBD2 matching 7 bases. The CDR3 loop spans 14 amino acids. J gave up 3 bases and V 7 bases, and 9 bases lay outside the gene matches. Germline loops: CDR1 MDHEN, CDR2 SYDVKM. The CDR3 DNA follows: TGTGCCAGCACCGAGACCTGGGAGGGCTACGAGCAGTACTTC. This sequence encodes CASTETWEGYEQYF.

The CDR3 nucleotides are TGTGCCAGTAGTAACCCTCCGACAGGGGCACCGAACACTGAAGCTTTCTTT. Translated: CASSNPPTGAPNTEAFF. The chain uses TRBV19 and TRBJ1-1; 8 bases are shared with TRBD1. This CDR3 is 17 amino acids long. CDR1 is LNHDA, CDR2 SQIVND, per germline (reference sequence). The V gene end was trimmed by 4 bases and the J gene end by 1 base; junction bases not matched to a gene: 11.

This clone was seen a single time. The rearrangement links TRBV7-2 to TRBJ1-2; perhaps TRBD1 as D (5 bases). V lost 2 bases, J lost 7 bases, and 20 bases lay in between. CDR1 is SGHTA and CDR2 is FQGNSA in the germline V gene. This CDR3 has 16 amino acids. The CDR3 spells CASSLLGGDPLSGYTF. The CDR3 DNA reads TGTGCCAGCAGCTTACTGGGGGGGGACCCCCTTTCTGGCTACACCTTC.

J is TRBJ2-3 and V is TRBV7-2; 10 bases map to TRBD1. Germline CDR1 and CDR2: SGHTA and FQGNSA. This CDR3 has 18 amino acids. V was pared by 0 bases and J by 1 base, with 7 bases of the junction left unmatched. The CDR3 DNA follows: TGTGCCAGCAGCTTAGCGCTTCGACAGGGGGCGCGCACAGATACGCAGTATTTT. Translated: CASSLALRQGARTDTQYF. Variable domain in full (rest from reference TRBV7-2 and TRBJ2-3): GAGVSQSPSNKVTEKGKDVELRCDPISGHTALYWYRQSLGQGLEFLIYFQGNSAPDKSGLPSDRFSAERTGGSVSTLTIQRTQQEDSAVYLCASSLALRQGARTDTQYFGPGTRLTVL.

V usage is TRBV7-2 and J usage is TRBJ1-1; D ambiguous. The CDR3 contains 15 residues. Germline lookup yields CDR1 SGHTA and CDR2 FQGNSA. The V end lost 1 base, the J end lost 0 bases, and 9 bases lay between the germline ends. CDR3 sequence reads: CASSLEAGMNTEAFF. The CDR3 DNA sequence: TGTGCCAGCAGCTTAGAGGCGGGAATGAACACTGAAGCTTTCTTT.

The chain has TRBV6-5 and TRBJ2-1; D gene ambiguous. The CDR3 runs 14 residues. The germline gives CDR1 MNHEY, CDR2 SVGAGI. The germline V and J ends were trimmed by 0 bases and 8 bases, with 11 bases remaining between them. DNA of the CDR3: TGTGCCAGCAGTTACTCGGGGAACGCGTATGAGCAGTTCTTC. Translation gives CASSYSGNAYEQFF.